This record concerns one T cell receptor beta chain sequence. Reverse transcription of roughly 0.45 to 1 ug RNA used random hexamers. TCRdb re-called the immunoSEQ multiplex PCR reads with MiXCR, one entry per CDR3 protein. The sample holds 300,000 to 350,000 distinct CDR3 sequences, 92% seen once. This entry is derived from a study of CD8 T cells in Susac syndrome. After removal of 5 bases from V and 2 bases from J, the junction contained 5 bases not matched to a gene. Germline V gene data show CDR1 as SGHAT and CDR2 as FQNNGV. This CDR3 region has 15 residues. The sample comprised CD4+ T cells from PBMCs. The clonotype originates from a human donor with multiple sclerosis. V usage is TRBV11-2 and J usage is TRBJ2-3; 9 bases are shared with TRBD2. This chain's CDR3 is CASSPLAGYTDTQYF. The CDR3 bases are TGTGCCAGCAGCCCCCTAGCGGGGTACACAGATACGCAGTATTTT.